Listed here are 9 T cell receptor beta chains from one sample, sequenced in a study of blood T cell repertoires in COVID-19. Libraries were prepared by immunoSEQ multiplex PCR; TCRdb keeps only in-frame clonotypes and omits some of them. The sample holds about 190,000 clones, more than 75% seen once. Sequencing was carried out using PBMCs or T cells enriched from blood (not recorded which). All receptors derive from a woman in her forties or fifties with acute COVID-19.

The genes are TRBV3-1 (or the pseudogene TRBV3-2) and TRBJ2-7; TRBD1 matches at 8 bases. The V gene's germline CDR1 is LGHDT and CDR2 YNNKEL (reference sequence). This CDR3 spans 14 amino acids. Unmatched junction bases numbered 1, after V lost 1 base and J lost 2 bases. CDR3 amino acids: CASSQGTGTYEQYV. The DNA for the CDR3 is TGTGCCAGCAGCCAAGGGACAGGGACCTACGAGCAGTACGTC.

This clone was observed once. The gene calls are TRBV10-3 and TRBJ1-3; 7 bases fit TRBD1. V dropped 10 bases and J dropped 0; count of bases not matched to a gene: 15. Germline CDR1 ENHRY, CDR2 SYGVKD. The CDR3 runs to 17 residues. CDR3 bases: TGTGCCACGCAGGGGACCGGACAGGCCGACTCTGGAAACACCATATATTTT. This gives the protein CATQGTGQADSGNTIYF.

Comments on this clone: Other nucleotide sequences in the sample specify the same CDR3. The chain recombines TRBV28 with TRBJ1-5; D remains ambiguous. V was shortened by 6 bases and J by 2 bases, with 5 bases between the two germline ends. Germline CDR1 and CDR2: MDHEN and SYDVKM. The CDR3 spans 12 residues. The CDR3 DNA reads as TGTGCCAGCAGGGCGGGCAATCAGCCCCAGCATTTT. It is translated as CASRAGNQPQHF.

The rearrangement uses TRBV7-9 and TRBJ1-5, with D unclear. CDR1 is SEHNR, CDR2 FQNEAQ, per germline (reference sequence). Trimming took off 2 bases at V and 5 bases at J, with 7 bases between the two ends. The CDR3 has 13 residues. In DNA form, the CDR3 reads TGTGCCAGCAGCTTATCGGGTTATCAGCCCCAGCATTTT. This sequence encodes CASSLSGYQPQHF.

The V gene is TRBV7-9, the J gene TRBJ2-3; 8 bases line up with TRBD2. CDR3 length: 16 amino acids. Per germline, CDR1 SEHNR and CDR2 FQNEAQ (reference sequence). Trimming at V came to 2 bases and at J to 2 bases, leaving 6 bases not matched to a gene. The CDR3, as DNA: TGTGCCAGCAGCTTATATGTTAGCGGGACCACAGATACGCAGTATTTT. Its translation: CASSLYVSGTTDTQYF.

The V and J genes are TRBV4-1 and TRBJ2-2, with 9 positions matching TRBD1. In germline, CDR1 is MGHRA, CDR2 YSYEKL. The V and J ends lost 5 bases and 7 bases, in that order; junction bases with no gene match: 14. The CDR3 consists of 17 residues. The DNA of the CDR3 is TGCGCCAGCAGCTTCCGACCCGACAGGGGGGGAATCGGGGAGCTGTTTTTT. Its protein is CASSFRPDRGGIGELFF.

This clone was picked up a small number of times. The gene calls are TRBV28 and TRBJ1-1; weak D call: TRBD1 (6 bases). V dropped 2 bases and J dropped 0 bases, with 13 bases sitting between them. Germline lookup yields CDR1 MDHEN and CDR2 SYDVKM. The CDR3 totals 16 residues. The CDR3 region has the DNA TGTGCCAGCAGTTTAATGGGGGCGCAGCTGAACACTGAAGCTTTCTTT. It encodes CASSLMGAQLNTEAFF.

In this sample, this clone turned up a few times. This sequence joins TRBV28 and TRBJ1-2; 7 bases are shared with TRBD1. J was trimmed by 4 bases and V by 4 bases; bases with no gene match: 9. Germline CDR1 MDHEN, CDR2 SYDVKM. There are 15 residues in the CDR3. As DNA, the CDR3 is TGTGCCAGCAGTTACCTGAGAGGACAGGTCTATGGCTACACCTTC. Translation: CASSYLRGQVYGYTF.

The chain recombines TRBV7-8 with TRBJ2-5, with 8 bases that match TRBD1. V shed 3 bases, J shed 8 bases, and the junction held 5 bases outside the gene matches. Per the germline V gene, CDR1 is SGHVS and CDR2 is FQNEAQ. This CDR3 has 13 amino acids. Here the CDR3 reads CASSFGQGQTQYF. CDR3 DNA: TGTGCCAGCAGCTTCGGACAGGGCCAAACCCAGTACTTC.